The 9 T cell receptor beta chains in this list originate from one sample, sequenced in a study of T cells after yellow fever vaccination. TCRdb processed the 5' RACE reads anew with MiXCR; each CDR3 protein has one entry. The sample consists of approximately 300,000 distinct CDR3 sequences, around 6.8% of them appearing once. Sequenced here: PBMCs, sampled roughly 47 days after the first yellow fever vaccination. The receptors shown here come from a man between 18 and 29 years old who received the YFV17D yellow fever vaccine.

This clonotype came up a few times. The V call is TRBV7-3, the J call TRBJ2-1; possible D gene TRBD2, 7 bases. Germline V gene data show CDR1 as SGHTA and CDR2 as FQGTGA. CDR3 size: 17 residues. V was cut by 3 bases and J by 7 bases, with 22 bases left in between. CDR3 nucleotide sequence: TGTGCCAGCAGCTTGGGGGGTCTGGGGGGGCTGAGAAATGAGCAGTTCTTC. Its protein product is CASSLGGLGGLRNEQFF.

The J gene is TRBJ2-1, the V gene TRBV9; 14 nucleotides agree with TRBD2. CDR1 SGDLS and CDR2 YYNGEE come from the germline V gene. With V trimmed by 4 bases and J by 4 bases, 10 bases remained unmatched. This CDR3 has 18 residues. The CDR3 protein is CASSPGLAGALGYNEQFF. The CDR3 bases are TGTGCCAGCAGCCCGGGACTAGCGGGGGCCCTGGGGTACAATGAGCAGTTCTTC. Full variable domain (missing parts from reference TRBV9 and TRBJ2-1): DSGVTQTPKHLITATGQRVTLRCSPRSGDLSVYWYQQSLDQGLQFLIQYYNGEERAKGNILERFSAQQFPDLHSELNLSSLELGDSALYFCASSPGLAGALGYNEQFFGPGTRLTVL.

The rearrangement uses TRBV7-9 and TRBJ1-1; D unresolved. Trimming removed 2 bases at V and 7 bases at J, with 8 bases between. CDR3 length equals 12 residues. The V gene's germline CDR1 is SEHNR and CDR2 FQNEAQ (reference sequence). The DNA for the CDR3 is TGTGCCAGCAGCTTAAGGAAACTTGAAGCTTTCTTT. Translated, it gives CASSLRKLEAFF.

There are a few counts of this clonotype. The chain carries TRBV5-4 and TRBJ2-1; D is perhaps TRBD1 (6 bases). CDR3 size: 15 residues. The germline V and J ends were trimmed by 5 bases and 5 bases, with 17 bases remaining between them. Germline V lookup: CDR1 SGHNT, CDR2 YYREEE (reference sequence). The CDR3 DNA follows: TGTGCCAGCAGGAAAGCCGGGACAACTAACAATGAGCAGTTCTTC. It yields the protein CASRKAGTTNNEQFF.

Remarks on this clonotype: Germline is not matched at one junction end, which may reflect a read error. This chain links TRBV3-1 with TRBJ2-1; tentatively, D is TRBD2 (5 bases). The CDR3 is made up of 15 amino acids. Germline assignment: CDR1 LGHDT and CDR2 YNNKEL (reference sequence). CDR3 nucleotides: TGTGCCTGCAGCCAAGAACCGGGGTCCTACAATGAGCAGTTCTTC. As protein: CACSQEPGSYNEQFF.

This chain's CDR3 is CASRRTSGGTNEQFF. CDR3 DNA sequence: TGTGCCAGCAGACGAACTAGCGGGGGTACGAATGAGCAGTTCTTC. The V call is TRBV5-4, the J call TRBJ2-1, with 11 positions matching TRBD2. CDR3 length equals 15 residues. V shed 5 bases, J shed 7 bases, and the junction held 8 bases outside the gene matches. CDR1 and CDR2 from the germline V gene are SGHNT and YYREEE (reference sequence).

About this clonotype: One end of the junction fails to match germline, which may point to a read error. This chain connects TRBV4-1 to TRBJ2-1, with D possibly called TRBD1 or TRBD2 (5 bases each). This CDR3 spans 16 amino acids. The V gene's germline CDR1 is MGHRA and CDR2 YSYEKL. The CDR3 protein is CASSQTGASSYNELFF. The CDR3 DNA follows: TGCGCCAGCAGCCAGACCGGGGCGAGCTCCTACAATGAGCTGTTCTTC.

This clonotype was detected many times. The J gene is TRBJ1-4, the V gene TRBV7-8; D possibly corresponds to TRBD1 (5 bases). Germline V CDR1 and CDR2: SGHVS, FQNEAQ. V lost 5 bases and J 7 bases, leaving 20 bases between the germline ends. The CDR3 length is 16 residues. The CDR3 here is CASSIRTLARGEKLFF. The CDR3 bases are TGTGCCAGCAGCATACGGACACTGGCGCGGGGTGAAAAACTGTTTTTT.

This clonotype occurred a few times. V gene TRBV24-1 combines with J gene TRBJ2-2; TRBD1 agrees at 9 bases. The V gene end was trimmed by 6 bases and the J gene end by 0 bases; junction bases not matched to a gene: 4. Per germline, CDR1 KGHDR and CDR2 SFDVKD. CDR3 length: 16 residues. CDR3 DNA sequence: TGTGCCACCAGTTTAGGACAGGGGTCGAACACCGGGGAGCTGTTTTTT. It is translated as CATSLGQGSNTGELFF.